The TCR beta chain under discussion was sequenced for a study of OX40 agonist ivuxolimab in advanced cancers. Overall study context: A history of anti-PD-1, anti-PD-L1 or anti-CTLA-4 therapy was acceptable, and approximately 40% had some.

Germline CDR1 SNHLY, CDR2 FYNNEI. V shed 4 bases and J 6 bases; nucleotides not matched to a gene: 15. CDR3 length: 17 residues. Blood was sampled at baseline, cycle 4 day 1, and cycle 7 day 1. Study results and caveats: Average numbers of expanded clones were greater in CD8+ T cells than in CD4+.

About this clone itself: Its antigen is as yet unknown.

The repertoire was sequenced with immunoSEQ multiplex PCR; TCRdb's copy has only in-frame clones and lacks some. Of roughly 65,000 clones detected, approximately 89% appear once; the ten largest clones hold 0.25% to 0.3%. The rearrangement links TRBV2 to TRBJ2-3; TRBD1 aligns across 8 bases. Sequencing used CD4+ or CD8+ T cells sorted from blood, obtained in a trial of the OX40 agonist ivuxolimab. This TCR was recovered from an adult with an advanced solid tumor such as melanoma, head and neck, liver or kidney cancer. Here the CDR3 DNA reads TGTGCCAGCAGTGGCCGGGACAGGCGGCCAGGTTCGGATACGCAGTATTTT. Its protein is CASSGRDRRPGSDTQYF.